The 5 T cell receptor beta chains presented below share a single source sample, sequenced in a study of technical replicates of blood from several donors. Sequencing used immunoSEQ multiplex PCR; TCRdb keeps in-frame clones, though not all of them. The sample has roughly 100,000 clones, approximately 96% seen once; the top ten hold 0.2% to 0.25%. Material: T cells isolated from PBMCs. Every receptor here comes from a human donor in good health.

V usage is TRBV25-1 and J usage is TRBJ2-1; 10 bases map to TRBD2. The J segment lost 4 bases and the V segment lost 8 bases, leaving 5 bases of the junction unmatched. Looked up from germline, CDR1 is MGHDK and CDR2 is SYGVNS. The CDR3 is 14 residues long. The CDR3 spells CASSLAGSYNEQFF. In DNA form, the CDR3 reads TGTGCCAGCTCACTAGCGGGATCGTACAATGAGCAGTTCTTC.

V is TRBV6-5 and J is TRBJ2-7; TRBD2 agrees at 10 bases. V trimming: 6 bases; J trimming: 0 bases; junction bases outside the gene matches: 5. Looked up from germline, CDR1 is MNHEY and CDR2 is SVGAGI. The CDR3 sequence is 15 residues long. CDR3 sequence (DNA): TGTGCCAGCAGCCTCCGGACTAGCGGCTCCTACGAGCAGTACTTC. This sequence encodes CASSLRTSGSYEQYF.

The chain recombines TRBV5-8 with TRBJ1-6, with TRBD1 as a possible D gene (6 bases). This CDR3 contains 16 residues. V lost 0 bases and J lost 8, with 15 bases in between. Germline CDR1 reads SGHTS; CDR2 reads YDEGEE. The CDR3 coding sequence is TGTGCCAGCAGCTTGGGGGGTTTGGGGACATATTCACCCCTCCACTTT. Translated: CASSLGGLGTYSPLHF.

DNA for the CDR3: TGTGCCAGCAGCTCCGGGACAGGGCATTACGAGCAGTACTTC. This sequence encodes CASSSGTGHYEQYF. The genes are TRBV5-4 and TRBJ2-7; TRBD1 matches 9 bases. Germline V gene data show CDR1 as SGHNT and CDR2 as YYREEE (reference sequence). This CDR3 has 14 residues. V dropped 3 bases and J dropped 4; count of bases not matched to a gene: 5.

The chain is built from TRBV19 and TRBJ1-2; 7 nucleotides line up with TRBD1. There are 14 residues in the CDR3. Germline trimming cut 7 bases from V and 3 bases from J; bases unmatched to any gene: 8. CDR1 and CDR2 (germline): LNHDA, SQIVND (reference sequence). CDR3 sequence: CASTMGQTYYGYTF. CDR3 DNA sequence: TGTGCCAGTACAATGGGACAGACCTACTATGGCTACACCTTC.